These 17 T cell receptor beta chains were all obtained from the same sample, sequenced in a study of tumor-infiltrating lymphocytes in primary liver carcinoma. TCR beta cDNA came from 400 to 500 ng total RNA, primed with a constant-region primer. TCR beta libraries came from three nested multiplex PCR rounds using slightly modified ARM-PCR. A C-beta reverse primer and TRBV1-TRBV30 forward primers served in each of the first two PCR rounds, at 9 to 10 cycles apiece. TCRdb passed the multiplex PCR reads through MiXCR, listing each CDR3 protein once. This repertoire shows 310,000 or so distinct CDR3 sequences, roughly 60% found once; its top ten account for about 17%. Unsorted whole blood yielded blood RNA, and germline DNA was extracted as well. Source material: peripheral blood. The receptors derive from a woman younger than 45 with primary liver carcinoma and hepatitis B virus infection.

About this clonotype: A much larger clone differs by one base, so this may be a read error. The chain combines TRBV6-5 with TRBJ1-1; D remains unclear. Trimming removed 5 bases from V and 1 base from J, with 11 bases in between. The CDR3 runs 14 residues. The germline gives CDR1 MNHEY, CDR2 SVGAGI. CDR3 DNA sequence: TGTGCCAGCAGTCGGGTGATAGGGAACACTGAAGCTTTCTTT. Translation: CASSRVIGNTEAFF.

About this clonotype: Since the CDR3 does not end with the conserved phenylalanine or tryptophan, this likely comes from a read error. The rearrangement uses TRBV5-4 and TRBJ1-1, with 7 bases lining up with TRBD1. CDR1 SGHNT and CDR2 YYREEE come from the germline V gene (reference sequence). The CDR3 is 14 amino acids. In DNA form, the CDR3 reads TGTGCCAGCAGCACCGGGACAGTAAACACTGAGGCTTTCCTT. Residues: CASSTGTVNTEAFL.

Turning to this clonotype: A much bigger clone sits one base away, suggesting this may be a read error. The chain links TRBV10-3 to TRBJ1-5; 10 bases agree with TRBD1. This CDR3 has 14 amino acids. CDR1 and CDR2 (germline): ENHRY, SYGVKD. Here the CDR3 reads CATGKGQGNQPRHF. The CDR3, as DNA: TGTGCCACCGGGAAGGGACAGGGGAATCAGCCCCGGCATTTT.

This clonotype was recorded a few times. This may arise from a read error, as a much more abundant clone is one base away. The chain links TRBV11-3 to TRBJ1-1, with D tentatively TRBD1 (6 bases). Trimming pared 5 bases from V and 4 bases from J, leaving 17 bases between. The CDR3 has 15 amino acids. The germline V gene has CDR1 SGHNT and CDR2 YENEEA. In DNA, the CDR3 is TGTGCCAGCAGCGTTTTAGGGGGTCTGAGCACTGAAGCTTTCTTT. Amino acids: CASSVLGGLSTEAFF.

Worth noting for this clonotype: The junction and the germline gene differ at one end; a read error may be behind it. The rearrangement joins TRBV6-6 to TRBJ1-2; tentative D call: TRBD1 (6 bases). CDR1 and CDR2 from the germline V gene are MNHNY and SVGAGI (reference sequence). The CDR3 loop spans 19 amino acids. CDR3 in amino acids: CASSLVIGAGEFRGYGYTF. The CDR3 DNA follows: TGTGCCAGCAGTTTGGTGATTGGGGCAGGGGAGTTCAGGGGCTATGGTTACACCTTC.

This sequence joins TRBV7-8 and TRBJ1-5; the D is unclear. Germline-derived CDR1 and CDR2 are SGHVS and FQNEAQ. This CDR3 contains 15 residues. The V gene lost 1 base and the J gene lost 7 bases, with 14 bases spanning the gap. This CDR3 reads CASSLEIPSGQPQHF. The CDR3 nucleotides read TGTGCCAGCAGCTTAGAAATCCCCAGCGGCCAGCCCCAGCATTTT.

This clonotype was recorded a few times. The rearrangement joins TRBV6-1 to TRBJ2-1; 12 nucleotides agree with TRBD2. V shed 7 bases, J shed 10 bases, and the junction held 8 bases outside the gene matches. Germline V gives CDR1 MNHNS, CDR2 SASEGT. The CDR3 runs to 14 residues. In nucleotides, the CDR3 is TGTGCCAGCACTCCTAGCGGGGGGGGGACCGAGCAGTTCTTC. It codes for CASTPSGGGTEQFF.

This chain links TRBV30 with TRBJ1-4, with a tentative D call TRBD1 (6 bases). Per the germline V gene, CDR1 is GTSNPN and CDR2 is SVGIG (reference sequence). V shed 1 base and J shed 3 bases, with 12 bases lying between them. This CDR3 comprises 15 residues. As DNA, the CDR3 is TGTGCCTGGAGTGAGTGGGCAGGGGCTAATGAAAAACTGTTTTTT. Translated, it gives CAWSEWAGANEKLFF.

This clonotype showed up just once. This may be a read error, as it is one base from a much larger clone. The V call is TRBV12-3 or TRBV12-4, the J call TRBJ1-1; TRBD1 might be the D (5 bases). The CDR3 length is 14 residues. The CDR3 DNA reads TGTGCCAGCAGTTTGGGGGTTGTTGGCACTGAAGCTTTATTT. It codes for CASSLGVVGTEALF.

The sample holds many counts of this clonotype. V gene TRBV29-1 combines with J gene TRBJ2-1; no clear D. The ends were cut back, 7 bases at V and 5 bases at J, with 6 bases in the middle. Germline V gene sequence: CDR1 SQVTM, CDR2 ANQGSEA. CDR3 size: 10 residues. Here the CDR3 reads CSGLNNEQFF. DNA of the CDR3: TGCAGCGGCTTAAACAATGAGCAGTTCTTC.

Regarding this clonotype: One end of the junction does not line up with germline, which may come from a read error. The V and J genes are TRBV11-2 and TRBJ2-5; D is possibly TRBD1 (5 bases). The CDR3 covers 14 residues. CDR1 and CDR2 (germline): SGHAT, FQNNGV. This CDR3 reads CASSLALRGETQYF. In nucleotides, the CDR3 is TGTGCAAGCAGCTTAGCTCTAAGGGGCGAGACCCAGTACTTC. Variable domain in full (rest from reference TRBV11-2 and TRBJ2-5): EAGVAQSPRYKIIEKRQSVAFWCNPISGHATLYWYQQILGQGPKLLIQFQNNGVVDDSQLPKDRFSAERLKGVDSTLKIQPAKLEDSAVYLCASSLALRGETQYFGPGTRLLVL.

As concerns this clonotype: A much larger clone is a single base away; this may be a read error. This rearrangement joins TRBV29-1 to TRBJ2-3; D possibly corresponds to TRBD1 (7 bases). Germline CDR1 is SQVTM and CDR2 is ANQGSEA. CDR3 length: 14 residues. CDR3 protein: CSVGGQPSIDTQYF. Here the CDR3 DNA reads TGCAGCGTGGGGGGACAGCCCAGCATAGATACGCAGTATTTT.

CDR3 DNA sequence: TGTGCCAGCAGCCGGGGACAGCACACTAGCACAGATACGCAGTATTTT. It encodes CASSRGQHTSTDTQYF. The chain couples TRBV13 to TRBJ2-3; 7 bases line up with TRBD1. Per germline, CDR1 PRHDT and CDR2 FYEKMQ (reference sequence). Trimming took 5 bases from V and 0 from J; bases not matched to a gene: 8. This CDR3 has 16 amino acids.

This clonotype was seen a single time. CDR3 sequence: CASSFRDSNTGELFF. CDR3 DNA sequence: TGCGCCAGCAGCTTCCGGGACAGCAACACCGGGGAGCTGTTTTTT. The chain employs TRBV5-1 and TRBJ2-2, with 7 bases that match TRBD1. Trimming removed 2 bases from V and 2 bases from J; junction bases left unmatched: 3. The CDR3 length is 15 residues. Germline CDR1 and CDR2: SGHRS and YFSETQ.

This chain joins TRBV19 and TRBJ1-5; possibly TRBD1 for D (6 bases). Trimming left V 4 bases short and J 0 bases short, with 22 bases between. Germline loops: CDR1 LNHDA, CDR2 SQIVND (reference sequence). CDR3 length equals 19 residues. The CDR3 bases are TGTGCCAGTAGTACCGTGACAGGATATTCGTCTTATAGCAATCAGCCCCAGCATTTT. Translation: CASSTVTGYSSYSNQPQHF.

In the case of this clonotype: This clone may be a read error of a much larger clone one base away. The CDR3 DNA follows: TGTGCCAGCAGAGCGGGGGGCTCGGGGCGAAATCAGCCCCAGCATTTT. Protein sequence: CASRAGGSGRNQPQHF. The rearrangement links TRBV6-5 to TRBJ1-5, with a tentative D call TRBD1 (6 bases). V was trimmed by 6 bases and J by 4 bases, leaving 19 bases between them. The V gene's germline CDR1 is MNHEY and CDR2 SVGAGI. The CDR3 runs 16 residues.

This clonotype was seen ten or more times. This sequence joins TRBV4-3 and TRBJ1-2; tentatively, D is TRBD1 (5 bases). The CDR3 totals 13 residues. The V gene's germline CDR1 is LGHNA and CDR2 YSLEER. The germline V and J ends were trimmed by 4 bases and 8 bases, with 14 bases remaining between them. The CDR3 DNA is TGCGCCAGCAGCCGGAACGGGGGAGGCGGCTACACCTTC. Translating gives CASSRNGGGGYTF.